This passage covers 5 T cell receptor beta chains from one sample sequenced in a study of blood T cell repertoires in COVID-19. Data came from immunoSEQ multiplex PCR; TCRdb stores just in-frame clones and leaves some out. The sample contains 250,000 to 300,000 clones, approximately 78% of which appear only once. Source material: PBMCs or T cells enriched from blood (not recorded which). These receptor sequences come from a man aged 35-49 years who had been exposed to COVID-19.

The V and J genes are TRBV4-1 and TRBJ2-1, with 9 bases aligning to TRBD2. Germline CDR1 and CDR2: MGHRA and YSYEKL. The junction had 1 base not matched to a gene; V was cut back by 0 bases and J by 1 base. CDR3 size: 16 residues. The CDR3 region has the DNA TGCGCCAGCAGCCAAGATGCGGGAGGGTCCTACAATGAGCAGTTCTTC. Protein sequence: CASSQDAGGSYNEQFF.

The chain carries TRBV5-6 and TRBJ2-1, with D maybe TRBD2 (5 bases). This CDR3 comprises 13 residues. CDR1 and CDR2 (germline): SGHDT, YYEEEE. Deletions cut 2 bases from V and 9 bases from J, with 12 bases between. The CDR3 loop reads CASSFLALAEQFF. As DNA, the CDR3 is TGTGCCAGCAGCTTCCTCGCGCTAGCTGAGCAGTTCTTC.

This chain connects TRBV5-1 to TRBJ2-5, with 7 positions matching TRBD2. The CDR3 is 15 amino acids. The germline V gene encodes CDR1 SGHRS and CDR2 YFSETQ. J lost 5 bases, V lost 4 bases, and 11 bases had no gene match. Here the CDR3 DNA reads TGCGCCAGCAGCCCTACAAGCGGGATTCGGGAGACCCAGTACTTC. This sequence encodes CASSPTSGIRETQYF.

V is TRBV6-6 and J is TRBJ2-1; TRBD1 aligns across 10 bases. The CDR3 is made up of 16 amino acids. The junction had 11 bases not matched to a gene; V was cut back by 5 bases and J by 7 bases. The V gene's germline CDR1 is MNHNY and CDR2 SVGAGI (reference sequence). The CDR3 sequence is CASSRDHGTGVNEQFF. CDR3 sequence (DNA): TGTGCCAGCAGTCGGGACCACGGGACAGGGGTAAATGAGCAGTTCTTC.

The chain employs TRBV4-2 and TRBJ2-5; D uncertain. V gave up 1 base and J gave up 3 bases, with 6 bases separating them. The CDR3 is made up of 13 amino acids. Germline V gives CDR1 LGHNA, CDR2 YNFKEQ. The CDR3 DNA follows: TGTGCCAGCAGCCAAGGGTTAGAAGAGACCCAGTACTTC. Translating it yields CASSQGLEETQYF.